This TCR beta chain was sequenced for a study of T cells in Graves' hyperthyroidism and ophthalmopathy. Among ophthalmopathy patients, the Clinical Activity Score reached at least 3, the NOSPECS grade reached at least 4, and duration remained under 3 months. Diagnoses were made from clinical symptoms, serum measures (thyroxine and TRAb), thyroid ultrasound and orbital computed tomography. Each 10 ml fresh peripheral blood draw supplied the PBMCs. RNA transcripts gave rise to amplified TCR beta CDR3 regions. RT-PCR in the first round (using the HTBI primer set) targeted the TCR CDR3. Each CDR3 protein is one row after TCRdb ran MiXCR on the multiplex PCR reads. The table has around 500,000 distinct CDR3 sequences, roughly 22% seen once. V was clipped by 6 bases and J by 8 bases; unmatched bases: 13. Germline V gene sequence: CDR1 MDHEN, CDR2 SYDVKM. The CDR3 spans 15 residues. To note about this clonotype: Its antigen remains unidentified. A much bigger clone sits one base away, suggesting this may be a read error.

Points from the study as a whole: Most thyroid clonotypes expanded above 0.001 were also detected in blood.

Material for sequencing was blood. The rearrangement uses TRBV28 and TRBJ2-7; 10 nucleotides match TRBD2. This TCR derives from a woman between 70 and 85 years old with Graves' ophthalmopathy. The CDR3 is CASRGSAGGPIKQYF. CDR3 DNA sequence: TGTGCCAGCAGGGGGTCAGCGGGAGGGCCTATCAAGCAGTACTTC.